This T cell receptor (beta chain) was documented in a study of T-cell memory formation after mild COVID-19. For the study at large: Across donors, TCR clusters were largely donor specific.

Findings and caveats of the study: A second wave expanding day 15 to 37 was CD4+-biased; contracting clones were balanced. In pre-infection memory, a portion of responding clones appeared, which suggested that cross-reactive memory joined. Contracting CD8+ clones were enriched in EMRA, CD4+ mainly in CM and EM.

This clonotype was counted a few times. Its target is not known. Germline V gives CDR1 MNHEY, CDR2 SVGAGI. The CDR3 is made up of 15 amino acids. V was clipped by 4 bases and J by 6 bases, with 15 bases between them. A single record per CDR3 protein comes from TCRdb applying MiXCR to the 5' RACE reads. The table lists approximately 580,000 distinct CDR3 sequences, over 20% of them singletons. The sequenced sample consisted of PBMCs or a T cell subset sorted from them (not recorded which). The J gene is TRBJ1-4, the V gene TRBV6-5; no clear D gene. This clonotype was sampled from an adult woman who had mild COVID-19 (a few samples of this study predate the infection). Cell type and time point are not known. This CDR3 is CASSSPALGDEKLFF. The CDR3 DNA follows: TGTGCCAGCAGTTCCCCGGCCCTTGGAGATGAAAAACTGTTTTTT.